The rows below give T cell receptor beta chains drawn from one sample of a study of control samples from healthy donors and cancer patients. Libraries were prepared by immunoSEQ multiplex PCR; TCRdb keeps only in-frame clonotypes and omits some of them. The table has over 100,000 clones, around 90% seen once. The source material was blood. The receptors were sampled from a man between 18 and 35 years old in good health. Each CDR3 is given with its conserved first and last residue. D genes are given only for firm matches. Expanded clones are given a class, and other clones once, few, many or no size at all.

d_gene	v_gene	abundance	j_gene	CDR3aa	CDR3nt
TRBD2	TRBV2	.	TRBJ2-2	CASSGLAGAAGELFF	TGTGCCAGCAGCGGACTAGCGGGGGCCGCCGGGGAGCTGTTTTTT
.	TRBV18	.	TRBJ2-5	CASSPYTRSRTQYF	TGTGCCAGCTCGCCCTACACACGGTCCAGGACCCAGTACTTC
TRBD1	TRBV4-1	.	TRBJ2-7	CASSQDGVGGAYEQYF	TGCGCCAGCAGCCAAGATGGTGTAGGGGGCGCCTACGAGCAGTACTTC
.	TRBV4-2	.	TRBJ1-2	CASSQDVAYGYTF	TGTGCCAGCAGCCAAGATGTGGCCTATGGCTACACCTTC
.	TRBV12-3/TRBV12-4	.	TRBJ1-1	CASSRLDTEAFF	TGTGCCAGCAGCCGACTGGACACTGAAGCTTTCTTT
TRBD1	TRBV18	.	TRBJ2-3	CASSRDREEGTDTQYF	TGTGCCAGCTCACGGGACAGGGAGGAGGGCACAGATACGCAGTATTTT
.	TRBV19	.	TRBJ1-1	CASQSTVMNTEAFF	TGTGCCAGCCAATCAACAGTGATGAACACTGAAGCTTTCTTT
.	TRBV6-1	.	TRBJ1-2	CASSESPSLDINYGYTF	TGTGCCAGCAGTGAAAGCCCCTCGTTGGACATTAACTATGGCTACACCTTC
TRBD1	TRBV10-1	once	TRBJ2-2	CASSVLGQGRTGELFF	TGCGCCAGCAGTGTCTTGGGACAGGGTCGGACCGGGGAGCTGTTTTTT
.	TRBV2	many	TRBJ1-5	CASSEMGGYGNQPQHF	TGTGCCAGCAGTGAGATGGGGGGCTATGGCAATCAGCCCCAGCATTTT
TRBD2	TRBV9	.	TRBJ2-7	CPSSTGGGTYEQYF	TGTCCCAGCTCGACTGGGGGGGGGACCTACGAGCAGTACTTC
TRBD1	TRBV5-1	.	TRBJ2-3	CASSPGTGGTDTQYF	TGCGCCAGCAGCCCGGGGACAGGGGGCACAGATACGCAGTATTTT
.	TRBV2	.	TRBJ2-4	CASTPTLGSALAKNIQYF	TGTGCCAGCACCCCCACCCTCGGGTCGGCCCTAGCCAAAAACATTCAGTACTTC
.	TRBV20-1	.	TRBJ1-5	CSASYGLGNQPQHF	TGCAGTGCTAGTTACGGGTTGGGCAATCAGCCCCAGCATTTT
.	TRBV3-1/TRBV3-2	.	TRBJ2-3	CASSPFSLGDTQYF	TGTGCCAGCAGCCCCTTCTCCCTCGGGGATACGCAGTATTTT
.	TRBV9	once	TRBJ1-6	CASSVEGTSSYNSPLHF	TGTGCCAGCAGCGTAGAGGGGACTAGCTCCTATAATTCACCCCTCCACTTT
.	TRBV10-3	.	TRBJ2-7	CAISEGAYEQYF	TGTGCCATCAGTGAGGGGGCCTACGAGCAGTACTTC
TRBD1	TRBV4-2	.	TRBJ1-1	CASSPGDRAMNTEAFF	TGTGCCAGCAGCCCTGGGGACAGGGCCATGAACACTGAAGCTTTCTTT
.	TRBV29-1	.	TRBJ1-2	CSVEVWTGVGYTF	TGCAGCGTTGAAGTTTGGACGGGGGTCGGCTACACCTTC
.	TRBV3-1/TRBV3-2	.	TRBJ1-6	CASSPSLNNSPLHF	TGTGCCAGCAGCCCCTCTCTGAATAATTCACCCCTCCACTTT
.	TRBV11-3	.	TRBJ2-4	CASSDRENIQYF	TGTGCCAGCAGCGACAGAGAAAACATTCAGTACTTC
.	TRBV6-5	.	TRBJ1-1	CASSITSEAFF	TGTGCCAGCAGTATAACGTCTGAAGCTTTCTTT
.	TRBV5-6	.	TRBJ1-5	CASSLLRSTVQPQHF	TGTGCCAGCAGCCTTCTCCGATCGACAGTTCAGCCCCAGCATTTT
.	TRBV5-5	.	TRBJ1-2	CASSLEWDGYTF	TGTGCCAGCAGCTTGGAGTGGGATGGCTACACCTTC
TRBD2	TRBV5-1	.	TRBJ2-2	CASSYGLAGETGELFF	TGCGCCAGCAGCTACGGACTAGCGGGGGAAACCGGGGAGCTGTTTTTT
.	TRBV4-1	.	TRBJ1-6	CASSKGGGGQSPLHF	TGCGCCAGCAGCAAGGGCGGGGGGGGCCAATCACCCCTCCACTTT
TRBD1	TRBV7-9	.	TRBJ1-4	CASSLGQGYRNEKLFF	TGTGCCAGCAGCTTGGGACAGGGATATCGGAATGAAAAACTGTTTTTT
.	TRBV9	.	TRBJ2-7	CASSVDWGSDEQYF	TGTGCCAGCAGCGTAGATTGGGGTTCCGACGAGCAGTACTTC
TRBD1	TRBV7-9	.	TRBJ2-7	CASKFGTGGEQYF	TGTGCCAGCAAGTTTGGGACAGGGGGCGAGCAGTACTTC
TRBD1	TRBV12-3/TRBV12-4	once	TRBJ2-5	CASRRTGQETQYF	TGTGCCAGCAGAAGGACAGGGCAAGAGACCCAGTACTTC
.	TRBV5-6	.	TRBJ2-2	CASSTDTTGELFF	TGTGCCAGCAGCACGGACACCACCGGGGAGCTGTTTTTT
.	TRBV3-1/TRBV3-2	.	TRBJ1-5	CASSQDGRGRSQHF	TGTGCCAGCAGCCAAGATGGGAGGGGCCGGTCCCAGCATTTT
TRBD1	TRBV9	.	TRBJ2-7	CASSESGGSSYEQYF	TGTGCCAGCAGTGAATCAGGGGGTAGTTCCTACGAGCAGTACTTC
.	TRBV6-1	.	TRBJ1-5	CASSGRTNRGNQPQHF	TGTGCCAGCAGTGGACGGACAAACCGGGGCAATCAGCCCCAGCATTTT
TRBD2	TRBV2	.	TRBJ2-3	CASTLRLAGADTQYF	TGTGCCAGCACTCTTCGACTAGCGGGGGCAGATACGCAGTATTTT
.	TRBV7-2	.	TRBJ1-1	CASSLVSGNTEAFF	TGTGCCAGCAGCTTAGTATCAGGGAACACTGAAGCTTTCTTT
.	TRBV5-4	.	TRBJ1-1	CASSSPRVGNTEAFF	TGTGCCAGCAGCTCCCCTCGGGTTGGGAACACTGAAGCTTTCTTT
TRBD1	TRBV2	.	TRBJ2-5	CASRDRAETQYF	TGTGCCAGCAGGGACAGGGCCGAGACCCAGTACTTC
.	TRBV3-1/TRBV3-2	once	TRBJ1-1	CASSLGQRTEAFF	TGTGCCAGCAGCCTTGGACAGAGGACTGAAGCTTTCTTT
TRBD1	TRBV6-6	.	TRBJ1-6	CASRGTGYNSPLHF	TGTGCCAGCAGGGGGACAGGGTATAATTCACCCCTCCACTTT
.	TRBV5-1	.	TRBJ2-5	CASSLASPGRQETQYF	TGCGCCAGCAGCTTGGCATCACCGGGACGGCAAGAGACCCAGTACTTC
.	TRBV19	once	TRBJ1-5	CASSPIEVTNQPQHF	TGTGCCAGTAGTCCCATCGAGGTCACCAACCAGCCCCAGCATTTT
.	TRBV11-2	.	TRBJ1-6	CASKLGRNSPLHF	TGTGCCAGCAAGTTGGGGAGGAATTCACCCCTCCACTTT
.	TRBV27	.	TRBJ1-2	CASSLSPTGADYGYTF	TGTGCCAGCAGTTTAAGTCCGACAGGAGCAGACTATGGCTACACCTTC
.	TRBV7-2	.	TRBJ1-2	CASSLGDNPFYGYTF	TGTGCCAGCAGCTTAGGGGACAATCCGTTCTATGGCTACACCTTC
TRBD1	TRBV9	.	TRBJ1-2	CASSTGGANYGYTF	TGTGCCAGCAGCACAGGGGGGGCTAACTATGGCTACACCTTC
.	TRBV29-1	.	TRBJ2-7	CSVEVKGGSYEQYF	TGCAGCGTTGAAGTTAAGGGTGGCTCCTACGAGCAGTACTTC
.	TRBV19	.	TRBJ2-7	CASSLRLEGEQYF	TGTGCCAGTAGCCTCCGACTCGAAGGCGAGCAGTACTTC
TRBD1	TRBV6-5	.	TRBJ2-1	CAIGQGAMNEQFF	TGTGCCATAGGACAGGGGGCTATGAATGAGCAGTTCTTC
.	TRBV6-5	.	TRBJ2-3	CASSYSEGAVTDTQYF	TGTGCCAGCAGTTACTCGGAGGGGGCTGTCACAGATACGCAGTATTTT
TRBD2	TRBV29-1	.	TRBJ2-1	CSGLGTSGVNEQFF	TGCAGCGGGCTAGGGACTAGCGGGGTAAATGAGCAGTTCTTC
TRBD1	TRBV7-9	few	TRBJ2-7	CASSPPGGGTGSHEQYF	TGTGCCAGCAGCCCTCCAGGTGGCGGGACAGGGTCGCACGAGCAGTACTTC
.	TRBV6-5	.	TRBJ1-2	CASRESGSGYGYTF	TGTGCCAGCAGAGAGTCAGGGTCCGGCTATGGCTACACCTTC
TRBD2	TRBV2	.	TRBJ2-2	CASMGVAGANTGELFF	TGTGCCAGCATGGGAGTAGCGGGGGCGAACACCGGGGAGCTGTTTTTT
TRBD1	TRBV3-1/TRBV3-2	.	TRBJ1-6	CASSHLGRQGFRSPLHF	TGTGCCAGCAGCCACCTTGGAAGACAGGGCTTTCGTTCACCCCTCCACTTT